This T cell receptor (beta chain) is from a study of radiation and T cells in renal cell carcinoma. Whole-study context: Nephrectomy followed 15 Gy stereotactic body radiation by 4 weeks.

Time point in this sample: baseline pretreatment blood. Treatment defined: 15 Gy SBRT to primary tumor, nephrectomy 4 weeks later. The patient's renal cell carcinoma had clear cell pathology. The CDR3 length is 18 residues. Germline loops: CDR1 SGHDT, CDR2 YYEEEE. The V and J ends lost 2 bases and 4 bases, in that order; junction bases with no gene match: 16. This clone has just a few counts. Here immunoSEQ multiplex PCR was the method, and the copy in TCRdb shows in-frame clones only, minus some. This sample has 45,000 to 65,000 clones, with 60% to 85% found just once. The chain is built from TRBV5-6 and TRBJ2-3, with TRBD1 matching 7 bases. This material consisted of blood, taken from a patient whose treatment included radiotherapy and nephrectomy. The source is a man in his 60s with renal cell carcinoma. The CDR3 spells CASSFPAGQALGADTQYF. CDR3 sequence (DNA): TGTGCCAGCAGCTTTCCAGCCGGACAGGCTCTGGGGGCAGATACGCAGTATTTT.